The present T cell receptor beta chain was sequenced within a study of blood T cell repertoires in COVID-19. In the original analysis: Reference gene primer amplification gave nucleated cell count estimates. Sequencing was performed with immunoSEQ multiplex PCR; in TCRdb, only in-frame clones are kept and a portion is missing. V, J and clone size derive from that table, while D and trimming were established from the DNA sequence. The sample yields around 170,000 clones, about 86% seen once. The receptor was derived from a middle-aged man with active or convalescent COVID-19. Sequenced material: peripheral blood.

The CDR3 is CASSSASGGQYF. The CDR3 DNA reads TGTGCCAGCAGCTCCGCCTCGGGGGGGCAGTACTTC. This chain links TRBV11-2 with TRBJ2-4, with 8 bases lining up with TRBD2. Germline V gene lookup returns CDR1 SGHAT and CDR2 FQNNGV. Trimming cost V 4 bases and J 13 bases; bases outside gene matches: 6. The CDR3 consists of 12 residues.